Shown below are 6 T cell receptor beta chains from a single sample sequenced in a study of blood T cell repertoires in COVID-19. The data were produced by immunoSEQ multiplex PCR, yet TCRdb's version contains in-frame clones alone and is incomplete. This table has about 460,000 clones, around nine tenths appearing once. The sequenced material came from PBMCs or T cells enriched from blood (not recorded which). These receptors were obtained from a woman aged 60 to 75 who had recovered from COVID-19.

The V call is TRBV11-2, the J call TRBJ2-7; a weak D match, TRBD2 (5 bases). The V end was cut by 4 bases, the J end by 2 bases, with 15 bases between. The CDR3 is 15 amino acids. Germline loops: CDR1 SGHAT, CDR2 FQNNGV. CDR3 sequence reads: CASSSAEGSPYEQYV. In DNA form, the CDR3 reads TGTGCCAGCAGCTCCGCCGAGGGCAGTCCCTACGAGCAGTACGTC.

The chain carries TRBV10-2 and TRBJ2-4, with TRBD1 matching 9 bases. The germline CDR1 and CDR2 sequences are WSHSY and SAAADI. The CDR3 is 13 residues long. Losses at the gene ends were 6 bases for V and 7 bases for J; bases not matched to a gene: 4. CDR3 sequence reads: CASSFGQGNIQYF. In nucleotides, the CDR3 is TGCGCCAGCAGCTTCGGACAGGGGAACATTCAGTACTTC.

The chain is built from TRBV10-3 and TRBJ2-2; possibly TRBD2 for D (6 bases). The germline V gene encodes CDR1 ENHRY and CDR2 SYGVKD. CDR3 length equals 14 residues. V lost 7 bases to trimming and J lost 6 bases, with 15 bases between them. CDR3 DNA sequence: TGTGCCATCATCGATTACCCGGGAGCCGGGGAGCTGTTTTTT. This translates into CAIIDYPGAGELFF.

The J gene is TRBJ1-5, the V gene TRBV10-3, with unresolved D. In germline, CDR1 is ENHRY, CDR2 SYGVKD. V lost 2 bases to trimming and J lost 0 bases, with 26 bases between them. This CDR3 comprises 21 residues. CDR3 residues: CAISEPKPFVTEVYSNQPQHF. CDR3 coding DNA: TGTGCCATCAGTGAGCCCAAACCCTTCGTCACTGAGGTATATAGCAATCAGCCCCAGCATTTT.

This chain connects TRBV6-5 to TRBJ2-7; the D gene is possibly TRBD2 (6 bases). Germline loops: CDR1 MNHEY, CDR2 SVGAGI. This CDR3 has 14 residues. Trimming stripped 2 bases from V and 2 bases from J, with 10 bases between. The CDR3 region has the DNA TGTGCCAGCAGTTACGAGGTAGCGGCCTACGAGCAGTACTTC. Amino acid sequence: CASSYEVAAYEQYF.

This chain links TRBV7-2 with TRBJ2-5, with D possibly TRBD2 on 5 matching bases. V gave up 5 bases and J gave up 1 base, with 14 bases separating them. Germline values: CDR1 SGHTA, CDR2 FQGNSA. This CDR3 comprises 15 residues. For the CDR3, the DNA is TGTGCCAGCAGCCCAGGACTCTACCCCCAAGAGACCCAGTACTTC. Translation gives CASSPGLYPQETQYF.